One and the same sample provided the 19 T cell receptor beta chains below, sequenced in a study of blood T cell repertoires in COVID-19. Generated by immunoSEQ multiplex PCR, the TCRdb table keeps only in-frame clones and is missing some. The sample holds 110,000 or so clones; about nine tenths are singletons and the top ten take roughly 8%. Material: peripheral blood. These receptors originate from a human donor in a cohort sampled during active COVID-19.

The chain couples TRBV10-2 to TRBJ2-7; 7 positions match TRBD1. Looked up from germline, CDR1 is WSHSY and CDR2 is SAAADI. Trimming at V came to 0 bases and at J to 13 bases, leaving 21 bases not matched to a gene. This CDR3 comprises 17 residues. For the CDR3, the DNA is TGCGCCAGCAGTGAGTCGACAGCCCAGGGGGACGCCCTGGGAGTATACTTC. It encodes CASSESTAQGDALGVYF.

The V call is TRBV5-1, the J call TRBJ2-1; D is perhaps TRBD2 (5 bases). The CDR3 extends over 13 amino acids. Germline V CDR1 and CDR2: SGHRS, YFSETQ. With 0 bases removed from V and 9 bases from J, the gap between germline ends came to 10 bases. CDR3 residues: CASSLALAAEQFF. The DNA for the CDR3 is TGCGCCAGCAGCTTGGCTCTAGCCGCTGAGCAGTTCTTC.

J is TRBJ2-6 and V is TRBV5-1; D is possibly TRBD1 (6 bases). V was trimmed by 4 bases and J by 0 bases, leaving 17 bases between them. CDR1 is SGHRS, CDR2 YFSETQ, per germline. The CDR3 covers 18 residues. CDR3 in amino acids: CASSSLQGSVSGANVLTF. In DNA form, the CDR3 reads TGCGCCAGCAGCAGCCTACAGGGAAGTGTCTCTGGGGCCAACGTCCTGACTTTC.

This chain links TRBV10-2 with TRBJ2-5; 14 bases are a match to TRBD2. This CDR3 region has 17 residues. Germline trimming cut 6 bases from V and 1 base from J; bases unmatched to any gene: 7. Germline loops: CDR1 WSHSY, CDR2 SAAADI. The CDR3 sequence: CASSGLAGGKLQETQYF. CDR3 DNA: TGCGCCAGCAGCGGACTAGCGGGGGGCAAGCTCCAAGAGACCCAGTACTTC.

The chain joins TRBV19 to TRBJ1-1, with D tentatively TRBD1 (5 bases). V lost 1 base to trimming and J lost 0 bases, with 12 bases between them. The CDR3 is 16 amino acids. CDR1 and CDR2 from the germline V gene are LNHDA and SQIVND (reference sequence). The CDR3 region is CASSIAGTGVNTEAFF. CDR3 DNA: TGTGCCAGTAGTATAGCTGGGACTGGCGTGAACACTGAAGCTTTCTTT. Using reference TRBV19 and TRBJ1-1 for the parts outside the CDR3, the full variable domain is DGGITQSPKYLFRKEGQNVTLSCEQNLNHDAMYWYRQDPGQGLRLIYYSQIVNDFQKGDIAEGYSVSREKKESFPLTVTSAQKNPTAFYLCASSIAGTGVNTEAFFGQGTRLTVV.

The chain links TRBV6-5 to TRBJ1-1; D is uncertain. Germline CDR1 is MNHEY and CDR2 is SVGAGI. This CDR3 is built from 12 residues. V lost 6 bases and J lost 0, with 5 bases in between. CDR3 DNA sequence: TGTGCCAGCAGCCGTTTGAACACTGAAGCTTTCTTT. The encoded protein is CASSRLNTEAFF.

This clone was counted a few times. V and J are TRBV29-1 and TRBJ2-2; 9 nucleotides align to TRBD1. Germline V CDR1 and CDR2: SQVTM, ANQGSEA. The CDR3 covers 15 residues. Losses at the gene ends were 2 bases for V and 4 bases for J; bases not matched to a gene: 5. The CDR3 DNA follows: TGCAGCGTTGAATTGGGACAGGGTACCACCGGGGAGCTGTTTTTT. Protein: CSVELGQGTTGELFF.

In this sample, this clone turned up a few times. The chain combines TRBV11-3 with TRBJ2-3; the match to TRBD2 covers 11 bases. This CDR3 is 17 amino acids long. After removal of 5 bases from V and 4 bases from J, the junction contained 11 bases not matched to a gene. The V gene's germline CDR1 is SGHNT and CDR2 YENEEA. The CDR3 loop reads CASSLQSAGLAADTQYF. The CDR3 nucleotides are TGTGCCAGCAGCCTCCAATCCGCGGGACTAGCGGCAGATACGCAGTATTTT.

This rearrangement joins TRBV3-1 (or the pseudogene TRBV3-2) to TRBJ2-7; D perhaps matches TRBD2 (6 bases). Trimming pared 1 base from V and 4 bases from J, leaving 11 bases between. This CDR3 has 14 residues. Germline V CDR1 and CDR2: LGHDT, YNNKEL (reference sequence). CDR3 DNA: TGTGCCAGCAGCCAAGGGGGACTGATATACGAGCAGTACTTC. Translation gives CASSQGGLIYEQYF.

The CDR3 protein is CASRTVGEGFSEQFF. DNA for the CDR3: TGCGCCAGCCGGACGGTAGGGGAGGGTTTTAGTGAGCAGTTCTTC. The V gene is TRBV10-2, the J gene TRBJ2-1; the match to TRBD2 covers 7 bases. There are 15 residues in the CDR3. Germline lookup yields CDR1 WSHSY and CDR2 SAAADI. Trimming took 8 bases from V and 9 from J; bases not matched to a gene: 16.

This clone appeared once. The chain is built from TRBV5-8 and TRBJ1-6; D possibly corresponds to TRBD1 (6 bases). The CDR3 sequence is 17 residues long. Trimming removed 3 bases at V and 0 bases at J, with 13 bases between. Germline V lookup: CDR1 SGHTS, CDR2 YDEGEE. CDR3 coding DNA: TGTGCCAGCAGCTCAGGACAGATAAGCTCCTATAATTCACCCCTCCACTTT. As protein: CASSSGQISSYNSPLHF. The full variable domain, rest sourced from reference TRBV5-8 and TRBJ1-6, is EAGVTQSPTHLIKTRGQQATLRCSPISGHTSVYWYQQALGLGLQFLLWYDEGEERNRGNFPPRFSGRQFPNYSSELNVNALELEDSALYLCASSSGQISSYNSPLHFGNGTRLTVT.

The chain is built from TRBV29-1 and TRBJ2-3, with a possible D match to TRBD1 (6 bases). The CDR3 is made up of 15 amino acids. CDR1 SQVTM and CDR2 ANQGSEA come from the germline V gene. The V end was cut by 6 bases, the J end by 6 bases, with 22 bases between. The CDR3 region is CSVGQRGYTGDTQYF. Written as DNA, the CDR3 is TGCAGCGTCGGACAGAGGGGGTATACAGGGGATACGCAGTATTTT.

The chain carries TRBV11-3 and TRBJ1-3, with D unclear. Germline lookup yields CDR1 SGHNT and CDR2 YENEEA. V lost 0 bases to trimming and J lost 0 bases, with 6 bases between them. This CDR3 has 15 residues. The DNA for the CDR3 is TGTGCCAGCAGCTTAGATCCCGGCTCTGGAAACACCATATATTTT. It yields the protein CASSLDPGSGNTIYF.

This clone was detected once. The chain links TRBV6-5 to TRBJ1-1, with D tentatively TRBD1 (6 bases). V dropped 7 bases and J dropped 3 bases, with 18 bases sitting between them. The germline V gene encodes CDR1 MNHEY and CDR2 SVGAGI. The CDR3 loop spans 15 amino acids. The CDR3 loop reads CASTPAGGQDTEAFF. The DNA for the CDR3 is TGTGCCAGCACCCCCGCCGGGGGGCAAGACACTGAAGCTTTCTTT.

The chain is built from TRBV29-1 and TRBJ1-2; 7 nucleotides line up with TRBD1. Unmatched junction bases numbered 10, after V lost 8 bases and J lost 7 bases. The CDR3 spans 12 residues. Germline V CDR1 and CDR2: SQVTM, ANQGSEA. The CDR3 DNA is TGCAGCACCGTAACAGGGGATTTTGGCTACACCTTC. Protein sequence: CSTVTGDFGYTF.

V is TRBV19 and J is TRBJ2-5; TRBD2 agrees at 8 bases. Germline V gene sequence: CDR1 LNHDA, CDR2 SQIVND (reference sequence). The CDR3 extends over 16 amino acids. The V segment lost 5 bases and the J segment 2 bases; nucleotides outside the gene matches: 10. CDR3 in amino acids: CASSLGLAGPQETQYF. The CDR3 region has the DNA TGTGCCAGTAGTCTAGGACTAGCCGGGCCTCAAGAGACCCAGTACTTC.

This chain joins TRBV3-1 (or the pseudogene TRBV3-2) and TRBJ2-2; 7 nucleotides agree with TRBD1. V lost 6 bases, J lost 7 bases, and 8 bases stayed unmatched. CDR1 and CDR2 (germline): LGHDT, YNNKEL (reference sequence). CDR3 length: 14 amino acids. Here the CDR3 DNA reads TGTGCCAGCAGTCCATTCCGGGACAGCGGGGAGCTGTTTTTT. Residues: CASSPFRDSGELFF.

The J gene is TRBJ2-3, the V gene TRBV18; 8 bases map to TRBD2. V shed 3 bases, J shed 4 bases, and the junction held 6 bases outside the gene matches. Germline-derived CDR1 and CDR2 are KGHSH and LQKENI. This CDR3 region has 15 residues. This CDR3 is CASSPSLAGPDTQYF. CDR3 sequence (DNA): TGTGCCAGCTCACCTTCCTTAGCGGGACCAGATACGCAGTATTTT.

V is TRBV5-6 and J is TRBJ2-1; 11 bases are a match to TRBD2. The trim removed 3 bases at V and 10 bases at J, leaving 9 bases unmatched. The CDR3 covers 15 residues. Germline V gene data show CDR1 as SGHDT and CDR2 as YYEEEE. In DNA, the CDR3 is TGTGCCAGCAGCTCATTGACTAGCGGGAAATGGGAGCAGTTCTTC. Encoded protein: CASSSLTSGKWEQFF. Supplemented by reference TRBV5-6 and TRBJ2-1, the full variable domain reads DAGVTQSPTHLIKTRGQQVTLRCSPKSGHDTVSWYQQALGQGPQFIFQYYEEEERQRGNFPDRFSGHQFPNYSSELNVNALLLGDSALYLCASSSLTSGKWEQFFGPGTRLTVL.